This is a list of T cell receptor beta chains from one sample in a study of low-dose radiotherapy and immunotherapy resistance in tumors. TCRdb used MiXCR to reprocess the reads, holding one entry per CDR3 protein. The repertoire holds 70,000 to 95,000 distinct CDR3 sequences, with roughly a sixth as singletons. The sequenced sample was PBMCs, obtained before treatment. The receptors come from a male donor with prostate cancer. Each CDR3 is given with its conserved first and last residue. D genes are given only for firm matches. The size of a clone is reported for some rows only, either as once, few or many, or as a class for expanded clones.

clone size	V gene	D gene	J gene	CDR3 DNA	CDR3 protein
many	TRBV4-2	TRBD1	TRBJ2-1	TGTGCCAGCAGCCAACAATCGGCAGGGGGCTCCTACAATGAGCAGTTCTTC	CASSQQSAGGSYNEQFF
many	TRBV9	.	TRBJ2-7	TGTGCCAGCAGCGTAGGAGGGGTATCCTACGAGCAGTACTTC	CASSVGGVSYEQYF
many	TRBV7-9	.	TRBJ1-2	TGTGCCAGCAGCTTAGAGTTGACAGAGGTTCGTGGCTACACCTTC	CASSLELTEVRGYTF
many	TRBV5-1	.	TRBJ2-7	TGCGCCAGCAGCTTGGGGGACGGTTCCTACGAGCAGTACTTC	CASSLGDGSYEQYF
few	TRBV5-1	.	TRBJ2-5	TGCGCCAGCAGCTTTCTCAGGGTCCGGATCCAAGAGACCCAGTACTTC	CASSFLRVRIQETQYF
many	TRBV7-8	.	TRBJ1-4	TGTGCCAGCAGCTTAATTGACGGCTTAGGGGAAAAACTGTTTTTT	CASSLIDGLGEKLFF
few	TRBV5-3	.	TRBJ1-2	TGTGCCAGCAGCTTGGCCCACAGGTTCGGGGGCTATGGCTACACCTTC	CASSLAHRFGGYGYTF
few	TRBV6-2/TRBV6-3	.	TRBJ2-3	TGTGCCAGCAGCCCTACCCGGGATACGCAGTATTTT	CASSPTRDTQYF
many	TRBV12-3/TRBV12-4	.	TRBJ2-2	TGTGCCAGCAGGACCTCGGGGGAAACCGGGGAGCTGTTTTTT	CASRTSGETGELFF
many	TRBV21-1	.	TRBJ1-2	TGTGCCAGCAGCAAAGATGGAGGGAGGGCAGGGCACGGCTACACCTTC	CASSKDGGRAGHGYTF
many	TRBV5-1	TRBD2	TRBJ2-5	TGCGCCAGCAGACCTCCGACTAGCGGGGGCTTCCTTGGAGAGACCCAGTACTTC	CASRPPTSGGFLGETQYF
few	TRBV25-1	.	TRBJ1-2	TGTGCCAGCAGGGCCACCGACGGAGACCTCTATGGCTACACCTTC	CASRATDGDLYGYTF
few	TRBV5-1	TRBD2	TRBJ2-1	TGCGCCAGCAGCATCGGGGGGGCCTCCTACAATGAGCAGTTCTTC	CASSIGGASYNEQFF
.	TRBV6-5	.	TRBJ1-5	TGTACCAGTCACCCCACACGGGGCGCCCGCAATCAGCCCCAGCATTTT	CTSHPTRGARNQPQHF